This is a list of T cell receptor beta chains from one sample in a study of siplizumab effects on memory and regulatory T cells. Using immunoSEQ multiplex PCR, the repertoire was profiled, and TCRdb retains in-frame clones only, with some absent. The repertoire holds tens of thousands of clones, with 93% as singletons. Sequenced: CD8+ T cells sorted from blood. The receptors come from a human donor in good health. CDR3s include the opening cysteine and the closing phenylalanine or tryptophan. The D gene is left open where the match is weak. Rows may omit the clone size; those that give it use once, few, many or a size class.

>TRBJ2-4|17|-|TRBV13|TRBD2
CASSSWGGNGAKNIQYF
TGTGCCAGCAGCTCCTGGGGAGGGAATGGAGCCAAAAACATTCAGTACTTC
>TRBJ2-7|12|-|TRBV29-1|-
CSVGGGSYEQYF
TGCAGCGTTGGGGGCGGCTCCTACGAGCAGTACTTC
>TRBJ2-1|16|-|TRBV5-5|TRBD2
CASSTHPGLTYNEQFF
TGTGCCAGCAGTACCCATCCGGGACTAACATACAATGAGCAGTTCTTC
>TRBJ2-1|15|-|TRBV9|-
CASSVGGKSSSEQFF
TGTGCCAGCAGCGTAGGGGGTAAGTCCAGCAGTGAGCAGTTCTTC
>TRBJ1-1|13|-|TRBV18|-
CASQPARGTEAFF
TGTGCCAGCCAACCGGCCCGGGGAACTGAAGCTTTCTTT
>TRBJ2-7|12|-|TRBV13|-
CASSWSSYEQYF
TGTGCCAGCAGCTGGAGCTCCTACGAGCAGTACTTC
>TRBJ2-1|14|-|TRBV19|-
CASRLADFYNEQFF
TGTGCCAGTAGACTAGCAGACTTCTACAATGAGCAGTTCTTC
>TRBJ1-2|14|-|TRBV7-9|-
CASSPAAGPYGYTF
TGTGCCAGCAGCCCAGCTGCAGGCCCCTATGGCTACACCTTC
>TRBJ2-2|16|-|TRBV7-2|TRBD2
CASSWETSGSTGELFF
TGTGCCAGCAGCTGGGAGACTAGCGGTTCCACCGGGGAGCTGTTTTTT
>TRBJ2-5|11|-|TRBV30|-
CAWSVGETQYF
TGTGCCTGGAGTGTAGGGGAGACCCAGTACTTC
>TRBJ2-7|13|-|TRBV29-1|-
CSVATGKSYEQYF
TGCAGCGTTGCCACAGGGAAGTCGTACGAGCAGTACTTC
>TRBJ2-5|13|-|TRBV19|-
CASSMGGGETQYF
TGTGCCAGTAGTATGGGCGGGGGCGAGACCCAGTACTTC
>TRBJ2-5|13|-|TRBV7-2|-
CASKEGVQETQYF
TGTGCCAGCAAGGAAGGGGTCCAAGAGACCCAGTACTTC
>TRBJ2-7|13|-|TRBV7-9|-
CASRQTPFPEQYF
TGTGCCAGCCGACAGACCCCCTTTCCCGAGCAGTACTTC
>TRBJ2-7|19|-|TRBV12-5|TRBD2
CASGLRTSGGLGWVYEQYF
TGTGCTAGTGGTTTGAGGACTAGCGGGGGGCTCGGGTGGGTCTACGAGCAGTACTTC
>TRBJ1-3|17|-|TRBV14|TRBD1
CASSPRGQAFSGNTIYF
TGTGCCAGCAGCCCTCGTGGACAGGCGTTCTCTGGAAACACCATATATTTT
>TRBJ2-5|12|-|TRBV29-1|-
CSVELALETQYF
TGCAGCGTTGAATTGGCACTCGAGACCCAGTACTTC
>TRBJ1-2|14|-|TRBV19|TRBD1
CASSQDRENYGYTF
TGTGCCAGTAGCCAGGACAGGGAGAACTATGGCTACACCTTC
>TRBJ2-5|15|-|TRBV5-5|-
CASSHEQGFGETQYF
TGTGCCAGCAGCCACGAACAGGGTTTTGGGGAGACCCAGTACTTC
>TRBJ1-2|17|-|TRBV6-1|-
CASSEVFPAPYGYGYTF
TGTGCCAGCAGTGAAGTCTTCCCCGCCCCCTACGGCTATGGCTACACCTTC
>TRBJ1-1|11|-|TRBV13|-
CASLSGTEAFF
TGTGCCAGCCTAAGTGGCACTGAAGCTTTCTTT
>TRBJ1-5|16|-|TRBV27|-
CASSEWGRYSNQPQHF
TGTGCCAGCAGTGAGTGGGGCAGATATAGCAATCAGCCCCAGCATTTT
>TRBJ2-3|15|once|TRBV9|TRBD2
CASSDGRGGTDTQYF
TGTGCCAGCAGTGACGGGAGGGGGGGCACAGATACGCAGTATTTT
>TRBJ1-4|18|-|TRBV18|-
CASSHRTENVRTNEKLFF
TGTGCCAGCTCCCACAGGACAGAGAACGTGCGAACTAATGAAAAACTGTTTTTT
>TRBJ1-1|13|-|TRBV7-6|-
CASSFGENTEAFF
TGTGCCAGCAGCTTCGGGGAGAATACTGAAGCTTTCTTT
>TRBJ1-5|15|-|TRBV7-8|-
CASSSPGLGGQPQHF
TGTGCCAGCAGCTCACCGGGCCTGGGGGGTCAGCCCCAGCATTTT
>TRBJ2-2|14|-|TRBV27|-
CASSFGTLTGELFF
TGTGCCAGCAGTTTTGGGACATTGACCGGGGAGCTGTTTTTT
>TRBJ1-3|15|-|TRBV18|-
CASSPQPHSGNTIYF
TGTGCCAGCTCACCTCAGCCCCACTCTGGAAACACCATATATTTT
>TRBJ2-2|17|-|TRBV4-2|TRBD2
CASSQWTSGTNTGELFF
TGTGCCAGCAGCCAATGGACTAGCGGAACGAACACCGGGGAGCTGTTTTTT
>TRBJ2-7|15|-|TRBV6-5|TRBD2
CASRYSRDYNYEQYF
TGTGCCAGCAGATACAGCAGGGACTACAACTACGAGCAGTACTTC
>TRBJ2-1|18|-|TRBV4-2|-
CASSQDWQSGGNYNEQFF
TGTGCCAGCAGCCAAGATTGGCAGAGTGGCGGGAACTACAATGAGCAGTTCTTC
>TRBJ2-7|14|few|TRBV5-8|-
CASSTYLGAHEQYF
TGTGCCAGCAGCACCTACCTGGGAGCCCACGAGCAGTACTTC
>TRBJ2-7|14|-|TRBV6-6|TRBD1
CASTSGQGNYEQYF
TGTGCCAGCACCTCGGGACAGGGGAACTACGAGCAGTACTTC
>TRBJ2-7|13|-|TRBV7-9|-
CASSPGKIYEQYF
TGTGCCAGCAGCCCGGGGAAGATCTACGAGCAGTACTTC
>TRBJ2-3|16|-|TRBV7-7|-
CASTPGTGIPSDTQYF
TGTGCTAGCACCCCTGGGACGGGTATACCGTCAGATACGCAGTATTTT
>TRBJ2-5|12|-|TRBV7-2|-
CASSPLGETQYF
TGTGCCAGCAGCCCACTAGGAGAGACCCAGTACTTC
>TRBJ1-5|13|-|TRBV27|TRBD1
CASSFTEGAPQHF
TGTGCCAGCAGTTTTACCGAGGGGGCGCCCCAGCATTTT
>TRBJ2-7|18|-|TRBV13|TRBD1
CASSLRKIGQEFAYEQYF
TGTGCCAGCAGCTTACGCAAAATAGGACAGGAATTTGCCTACGAGCAGTACTTC
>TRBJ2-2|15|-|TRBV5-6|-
CASSFASLLGGELFF
TGTGCCAGCAGCTTTGCCAGCCTATTAGGAGGGGAGCTGTTTTTT
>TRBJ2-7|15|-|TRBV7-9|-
CASSLGRDSTYEQYF
TGTGCCAGCAGCTTGGGCCGGGACTCTACCTACGAGCAGTACTTC
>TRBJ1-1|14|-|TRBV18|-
CASSAGHLNRGAFF
TGTGCCAGCTCGGCCGGCCATTTAAATCGGGGAGCTTTCTTT
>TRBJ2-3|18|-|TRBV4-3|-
CASSQVGSQGNQQDTQYF
TGCGCCAGCAGCCAAGTTGGATCTCAGGGGAATCAGCAAGATACGCAGTATTTT
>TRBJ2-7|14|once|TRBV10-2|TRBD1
CASRPSGTGYEQYF
TGCGCCAGCAGACCTTCCGGGACAGGGTACGAGCAGTACTTC
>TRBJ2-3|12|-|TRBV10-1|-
CASRGATDTQYF
TGCGCCAGCAGGGGGGCCACAGATACGCAGTATTTT
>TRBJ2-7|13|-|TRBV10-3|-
CAISGPDSYEQYF
TGTGCCATCAGTGGACCAGATAGCTACGAGCAGTACTTC
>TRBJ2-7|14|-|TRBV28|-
CASSLSGRSYEQYF
TGTGCCAGCAGTTTGTCCGGGAGATCCTACGAGCAGTACTTC
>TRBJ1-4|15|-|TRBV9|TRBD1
CASSVGGGPNEKLFF
TGTGCCAGCAGCGTAGGAGGGGGCCCTAATGAAAAACTGTTTTTT
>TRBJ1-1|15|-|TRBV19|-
CASSPKVDGGTEAFF
TGTGCCAGTAGCCCCAAGGTTGACGGGGGCACTGAAGCTTTCTTT
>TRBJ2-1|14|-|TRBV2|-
CASIGGPNYNEQFF
TGTGCCAGCATAGGGGGGCCGAATTACAATGAGCAGTTCTTC
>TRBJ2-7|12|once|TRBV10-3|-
CAISEGSYEQYF
TGTGCCATCAGTGAGGGTTCCTACGAGCAGTACTTC
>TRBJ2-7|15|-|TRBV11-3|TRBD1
CASSPRDRVTYEQYF
TGTGCCAGCAGCCCCAGGGACAGGGTAACCTACGAGCAGTACTTC
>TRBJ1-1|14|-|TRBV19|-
CASSHRTLNTEAFF
TGTGCCAGTAGTCACCGAACTTTGAACACTGAAGCTTTCTTT
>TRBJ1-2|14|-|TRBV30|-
CAWSPGVGLTGYTF
TGTGCCTGGAGCCCAGGGGTAGGGCTAACTGGCTACACCTTC
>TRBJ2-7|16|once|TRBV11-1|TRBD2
CASSLSPWGGVDEQYF
TGTGCCAGCAGCCTCTCTCCGTGGGGGGGGGTCGACGAGCAGTACTTC